This T cell receptor (beta chain) was captured by sequencing in a study of beta chain features in type 1 diabetes. Study-wide results and limits: Within each of all four CD4+ subsets, Type 1 diabetes patients had TCRB CDR3s that were moderately but significantly shorter.

On this clone itself: Its antigen is not identified.

The sequenced template was cDNA made from the entire isolated RNA. Repertoires were generated with immunoSEQ multiplex PCR, while TCRdb's copy carries only in-frame clones and drops some. The sample has approximately 70,000 clones; roughly 49% are singletons. CDR3 size: 12 residues. Trimming cost V 2 bases and J 4 bases, with 5 bases left between them. Germline V gives CDR1 SGHRS, CDR2 YFSETQ. Sorting that relied on CD45RO/CCR7/CD25/CD127/CD95/CD27 yielded CD4+ naive, central memory, regulatory and stem cell-like memory cells. Source material: central memory CD4+ T cells from blood. This sequence originates from a man under 40 with type 1 diabetes. The V gene is TRBV5-1, the J gene TRBJ2-3; no clear D gene. The CDR3 DNA sequence: TGCGCCAGCAGCTTCAGGTCAGATACGCAGTATTTT. It encodes CASSFRSDTQYF.